This TCR beta chain was sequenced for a study of blood T cell repertoires in COVID-19. Study-wide context: Acute-phase and convalescent COVID-19 samples originated in the United States, Italy and Spain. T cells, B-cell-depleted T cells, or PBMCs provided the cDNA or gDNA that served as material.

Per the authors' pipeline: The assay estimated nucleated cells by amplifying reference gene primers. Repertoires were generated with immunoSEQ multiplex PCR, while TCRdb's copy carries only in-frame clones and drops some. The DNA was the basis for D and trimming; V, J and clone size are from that table. This table has approximately 180,000 clones, approximately 90% appearing once. Germline CDR1 reads SGHVS; CDR2 reads FQNEAQ. Trimming removed 1 base from V and 6 bases from J, with 18 bases in between. CDR3 size: 16 residues. The V call is TRBV7-8, the J call TRBJ1-2; weak D call: TRBD1 (6 bases). What was sequenced was peripheral blood. This TCR was recovered from a man aged 55-75 years with active or convalescent COVID-19. The CDR3 nucleotides read TGTGCCAGCAGCTTAGTAATTCGGGAAACAGGGAATGGCTACACCTTC. This codes for CASSLVIRETGNGYTF.